The 4 T cell receptor beta chains in this list originate from one sample, sequenced in a study of Ad26.COV2.S vaccination and SARS-CoV-2 variants. Described treatment: approximately 18 received Ad26.COV2.S at low or high dose, single or two shots; several received placebo; per-sample allocation not given. Sample collection was performed on day 63 after the first vaccine or placebo injection. The assay was immunoSEQ multiplex PCR, and TCRdb's table has in-frame clones only and misses some. Found here are about 250,000 clones, more than 70% of them singletons; the top ten hold 2.5% to 3.5%. This sample comprised peripheral blood, obtained in a trial of Ad26.COV2.S vaccine versus placebo. The receptors derive from a person aged 18-65 years who received the Ad26.COV2.S COVID-19 vaccine or a placebo.

The V gene is TRBV27, the J gene TRBJ1-6; 10 bases are shared with TRBD1. Germline V CDR1 and CDR2: MNHEY, SMNVEV (reference sequence). This CDR3 region has 18 residues. Trimming took 3 bases from V and 0 from J; bases not matched to a gene: 5. CDR3: CASSLGQGPYSYNSPLHF. CDR3 in DNA: TGTGCCAGCAGTTTGGGACAGGGGCCCTACTCCTATAATTCACCCCTCCACTTT.

The chain has TRBV18 and TRBJ2-7, with 10 bases matching TRBD1. The J segment lost 5 bases and the V segment lost 2 bases, leaving 12 bases of the junction unmatched. Germline loops: CDR1 KGHSH, CDR2 LQKENI. The CDR3 runs 17 residues. The CDR3 loop reads CASSPFGRDRGTNEQYF. As DNA, the CDR3 is TGTGCCAGCTCACCATTTGGTCGGGACAGGGGTACCAACGAGCAGTACTTC.

This chain joins TRBV19 and TRBJ1-6; D call uncertain. Germline V lookup: CDR1 LNHDA, CDR2 SQIVND (reference sequence). The CDR3 runs to 15 residues. Trimming pared 0 bases from V and 2 bases from J, leaving 5 bases between. The CDR3 DNA sequence: TGTGCCAGTAGTATAGAAGCTACCTATAATTCACCCCTCCACTTT. Protein: CASSIEATYNSPLHF.

The chain is built from TRBV5-8 and TRBJ2-4; 7 nucleotides agree with TRBD1. Losses at the gene ends were 3 bases for V and 0 bases for J; bases not matched to a gene: 0. Germline loops: CDR1 SGHTS, CDR2 YDEGEE. This CDR3 comprises 14 residues. The CDR3 DNA follows: TGTGCCAGCAGCTACAGGGGAGCCAAAAACATTCAGTACTTC. Translating it yields CASSYRGAKNIQYF.